These 25 T cell receptor beta chains originate from one sample sequenced in a study of CD8 T cell repertoires and HIV-1 epitope variants. The protocol was immunoSEQ multiplex PCR, while the TCRdb copy is restricted to in-frame clones and leaves out a portion. The table shows roughly 4,900 clones, with about 70% occurring only once. No antigen has been assigned to these receptors. The material sequenced was cultured CD8+ T cells derived from PBMCs. These receptors came from a male donor with HIV.

V usage is TRBV28 and J usage is TRBJ1-1; D is possibly TRBD1 (5 bases). Germline-derived CDR1 and CDR2 are MDHEN and SYDVKM. Trimming cost V 6 bases and J 4 bases, with 21 bases left between them. The CDR3 totals 16 residues. The CDR3 reads CASSLGTDYYRTEAFF. The CDR3 DNA reads TGTGCCAGCAGCCTCGGGACTGACTATTATCGCACTGAAGCTTTCTTT.

This clone occurred a few times. The gene calls are TRBV10-3 and TRBJ1-1, with TRBD1 matching 7 bases. There are 16 residues in the CDR3. V shed 4 bases and J 7 bases; nucleotides not matched to a gene: 15. Per germline, CDR1 ENHRY and CDR2 SYGVKD. This CDR3 reads CAISAGDAGTADEAFF. The CDR3 coding sequence is TGTGCCATCAGTGCCGGAGACGCGGGGACAGCTGATGAAGCTTTCTTT.

The V call is TRBV30, the J call TRBJ1-1; D uncertain. The CDR3 is 13 amino acids. The V gene lost 7 bases and the J gene lost 0 bases, with 12 bases spanning the gap. CDR1 and CDR2 (germline): GTSNPN, SVGIG (reference sequence). Here the CDR3 reads CASIPRLNTEAFF. CDR3 sequence (DNA): TGTGCCTCAATCCCGCGGCTGAACACTGAAGCTTTCTTT. Combining the CDR3 with reference TRBV30 and TRBJ1-1 gives the whole variable domain SQTIHQWPATLVQPVGSPLSLECTVEGTSNPNLYWYRQAAGRGLQLLFYSVGIGQISSEVPQNLSASRPQDRQFILSSKKLLLSDSGFYLCASIPRLNTEAFFGQGTRLTVV.

A note on this clone: Since a far larger clone is one base different, this is likely a read error. The J gene is TRBJ1-2, the V gene TRBV1. TRBV1 is marked as a pseudogene. The CDR3 is 16 residues long. In DNA form, the CDR3 reads TGCACCAGCAGCCAAGATCCCCCAGACTTGGACTATGGCTACACCTTC. Translated: CTSSQDPPDLDYGYTF.

A note on this clone: At one end the junction does not follow the germline gene, possibly because of a read error. The chain combines TRBV10-3 with TRBJ1-2; 7 bases line up with TRBD1. The V gene's germline CDR1 is ENHRY and CDR2 SYGVKD. There are 14 residues in the CDR3. CDR3 region: CASSADRNNYGYTF. In nucleotides, the CDR3 is TGTGCCAGCAGTGCGGACAGGAATAACTATGGCTACACCTTC.

This rearrangement joins TRBV28 to TRBJ1-1; D not resolved. The V end lost 5 bases, the J end lost 1 base, and 14 bases lay between the germline ends. The CDR3 contains 15 residues. Germline lookup yields CDR1 MDHEN and CDR2 SYDVKM. This CDR3 is CASSMTGRRNTEAFF. CDR3 nucleotide sequence: TGTGCCAGCAGTATGACTGGGCGTCGGAACACTGAAGCTTTCTTT.

The chain recombines TRBV4-1 with TRBJ2-3, with TRBD2 as a possible D gene (5 bases). The CDR3 runs 19 residues. V lost 0 bases and J lost 2, with 21 bases in between. Germline V gene data show CDR1 as MGHRA and CDR2 as YSYEKL. CDR3: CASSQDGIANRIHTDTQYF. DNA of the CDR3: TGCGCCAGCAGCCAAGATGGGATAGCGAATAGGATTCACACAGATACGCAGTATTTT.

The chain combines TRBV6-5 with TRBJ1-2; TRBD1 matches at 8 bases. Germline CDR1 reads MNHEY; CDR2 reads SVGAGI. The CDR3 has 12 amino acids. Trimming cost V 5 bases and J 6 bases; bases outside gene matches: 2. The DNA for the CDR3 is TGTGCCAGCAGTAGGACAGGGAATGGCTACACCTTC. Its protein product is CASSRTGNGYTF.

This clone was detected once. J is TRBJ1-2 and V is TRBV28, with TRBD1 as a possible D gene (6 bases). Trimming removed 2 bases from V and 8 bases from J, with 18 bases in between. Germline V CDR1 and CDR2: MDHEN, SYDVKM. The CDR3 covers 15 residues. The CDR3 DNA is TGTGCCAGCAGTTTAAGCCCGACAGGCGCAAAGGGCTACACCTTC. Its protein is CASSLSPTGAKGYTF.

The J gene is TRBJ1-2, the V gene TRBV28, with D uncertain. V was trimmed by 8 bases and J by 4 bases, leaving 11 bases between them. Per the germline V gene, CDR1 is MDHEN and CDR2 is SYDVKM. CDR3 length: 12 residues. The chain's CDR3 is CASSGGIYGYTF. CDR3 bases: TGTGCCAGCTCGGGCGGGATCTATGGCTACACCTTC.

The chain employs TRBV9 and TRBJ1-4, with a tentative D call TRBD1 (5 bases). The germline V gene has CDR1 SGDLS and CDR2 YYNGEE. The CDR3 consists of 15 residues. Trimming took off 3 bases at V and 4 bases at J, with 13 bases between the two ends. The CDR3 DNA sequence: TGTGCCAGCAGCGGCACCGGGACTGGTAATGAAAAACTGTTTTTT. Translating gives CASSGTGTGNEKLFF.

This clone was counted a few times. V usage is TRBV28 and J usage is TRBJ2-7, with TRBD2 identical over 11 bases. Losses at the gene ends were 7 bases for V and 2 bases for J; bases not matched to a gene: 7. The CDR3 loop spans 15 amino acids. Germline assignment: CDR1 MDHEN and CDR2 SYDVKM. As DNA, the CDR3 is TGTGCCAGCACCGAAGGACTAGCGGGTACCTACGAGCAGTACTTC. Translating gives CASTEGLAGTYEQYF. Filled out from reference TRBV28 and TRBJ2-7, the complete variable domain reads DVKVTQSSRYLVKRTGEKVFLECVQDMDHENMFWYRQDPGLGLRLIYFSYDVKMKEKGDIPEGYSVSREKKERFSLILESASTNQTSMYLCASTEGLAGTYEQYFGPGTRLTVT.

This chain joins TRBV7-9 and TRBJ2-7; D call uncertain. This CDR3 contains 13 residues. With 5 bases removed from V and 3 bases from J, the gap between germline ends came to 11 bases. CDR1 SEHNR and CDR2 FQNEAQ come from the germline V gene (reference sequence). CDR3 DNA sequence: TGTGCCAGCAGCCGCCCGGGCTACTACGAGCAGTACTTC. It specifies CASSRPGYYEQYF. Looking up the rest from reference TRBV7-9 and TRBJ2-7 gives the full variable domain: DTGVSQNPRHKITKRGQNVTFRCDPISEHNRLYWYRQTLGQGPEFLTYFQNEAQLEKSRLLSDRFSAERPKGSFSTLEIQRTEQGDSAMYLCASSRPGYYEQYFGPGTRLTVT.

The chain is built from TRBV7-9 and TRBJ2-1; D unclear. V was pared by 1 base and J by 4 bases, with 5 bases between. Germline CDR1 reads SEHNR; CDR2 reads FQNEAQ (reference sequence). The CDR3 consists of 13 residues. The CDR3 coding sequence is TGTGCCAGCAGCTTAGTAGGGTACAATGAGCAGTTCTTC. Translation: CASSLVGYNEQFF.

The genes are TRBV19 and TRBJ2-1; the match to TRBD2 covers 8 bases. Germline V gives CDR1 LNHDA, CDR2 SQIVND (reference sequence). CDR3 length: 13 residues. Trimming at V came to 5 bases and at J to 10 bases, leaving 7 bases not matched to a gene. The CDR3 here is CASSPGLVYEQFF. The CDR3 region has the DNA TGTGCCAGTAGTCCGGGACTAGTATACGAGCAGTTCTTC.

This clone was recorded once. The chain has TRBV28 and TRBJ2-7, with TRBD2 matching 7 bases. CDR3 size: 14 residues. V trimming: 6 bases; J trimming: 2 bases; junction bases outside the gene matches: 7. The germline gives CDR1 MDHEN, CDR2 SYDVKM. CDR3 DNA sequence: TGTGCCAGCAGCCATGGCGGGAGCCCCTACGAGCAGTACTTC. Amino acids: CASSHGGSPYEQYF.

This chain connects TRBV6-5 to TRBJ1-3, with D unresolved. V was clipped by 2 bases and J by 0 bases, with 8 bases between them. This CDR3 is 15 amino acids long. In germline, CDR1 is MNHEY, CDR2 SVGAGI. The CDR3 reads CASSYNSLSGNTIYF. The CDR3 bases are TGTGCCAGCAGTTACAACAGCCTCTCTGGAAACACCATATATTTT.

This clone was picked up a small number of times. The CDR3 DNA is TGTGCCAGCAGCGTCTCCCCAGGGGGCCCTCGGCCACCTGAGCAGTTCTTC. This encodes CASSVSPGGPRPPEQFF. The rearrangement uses TRBV9 and TRBJ2-1; TRBD1 matches 8 bases. This CDR3 is built from 17 residues. V trimming: 2 bases; J trimming: 9 bases; junction bases outside the gene matches: 16. Germline V gives CDR1 SGDLS, CDR2 YYNGEE.

The chain has TRBV19 and TRBJ2-7; tentative D call: TRBD2 (7 bases). This CDR3 contains 14 residues. Germline V gives CDR1 LNHDA, CDR2 SQIVND (reference sequence). V lost 3 bases and J lost 4, with 13 bases in between. The CDR3, as DNA: TGTGCCAGTAGTATCGCGGGGGCCGGGTACGAGCAGTACTTC. Its protein is CASSIAGAGYEQYF. The full variable domain, rest sourced from reference TRBV19 and TRBJ2-7, is DGGITQSPKYLFRKEGQNVTLSCEQNLNHDAMYWYRQDPGQGLRLIYYSQIVNDFQKGDIAEGYSVSREKKESFPLTVTSAQKNPTAFYLCASSIAGAGYEQYFGPGTRLTVT.

The chain uses TRBV10-1 and TRBJ1-1, with D possibly being TRBD1 (5 bases). There are 12 residues in the CDR3. Trimming stripped 3 bases from V and 3 bases from J, with 5 bases between. Germline V gene sequence: CDR1 WNHNN, CDR2 SYGVQD (reference sequence). CDR3 protein: CASSEGDTEAFF. The CDR3 DNA sequence: TGCGCCAGCAGTGAAGGGGACACTGAAGCTTTCTTT.

This clone was detected only a few times. V usage is TRBV6-5 and J usage is TRBJ1-2; tentatively, D is TRBD1 (5 bases). The CDR3 sequence is 15 residues long. In germline, CDR1 is MNHEY, CDR2 SVGAGI. Trimming shortened V by 5 bases and J by 3 bases, and 16 bases separated the two germline ends. The DNA of the CDR3 is TGTGCCAGCAGTAGTCAGGGTGGGGCGGACTATGGCTACACCTTC. Encoded protein: CASSSQGGADYGYTF.

The chain couples TRBV7-9 to TRBJ1-1, with a tentative D call TRBD1 (5 bases). The ends were cut back, 5 bases at V and 3 bases at J, with 22 bases in the middle. Germline lookup yields CDR1 SEHNR and CDR2 FQNEAQ (reference sequence). The CDR3 covers 17 residues. The CDR3 region is CASSPDLMGGLDTEAFF. Written as DNA, the CDR3 is TGTGCCAGCAGCCCAGATTTGATGGGGGGGTTAGACACTGAAGCTTTCTTT.

This chain joins TRBV2 and TRBJ2-7, with 13 bases fitting TRBD2. Trimming removed 6 bases from V and 1 base from J; junction bases left unmatched: 6. The CDR3 spans 16 residues. Germline V gene data show CDR1 as SNHLY and CDR2 as FYNNEI. CDR3 residues: CASRGLAGVTSYEQYF. The CDR3 DNA follows: TGTGCCAGCAGAGGACTAGCGGGAGTGACGTCCTACGAGCAGTACTTC. Combining the CDR3 with reference TRBV2 and TRBJ2-7 gives the whole variable domain EPEVTQTPSHQVTQMGQEVILRCVPISNHLYFYWYRQILGQKVEFLVSFYNNEISEKSEIFDDQFSVERPDGSNFTLKIRSTKLEDSAMYFCASRGLAGVTSYEQYFGPGTRLTVT.

This clone was observed a few times. V usage is TRBV7-9 and J usage is TRBJ2-1, with a weak D call TRBD2 (6 bases). The CDR3 is 15 amino acids. Per germline, CDR1 SEHNR and CDR2 FQNEAQ (reference sequence). The V and J ends lost 2 bases and 4 bases respectively, with 12 bases between them. CDR3 in DNA: TGTGCCAGCAGCTTATCGTCGGGAGTTTACAATGAGCAGTTCTTC. Amino acid sequence: CASSLSSGVYNEQFF.

The chain recombines TRBV5-6 with TRBJ2-7, with 8 bases that match TRBD1. Losses at the gene ends were 0 bases for V and 2 bases for J; bases not matched to a gene: 4. The CDR3 is 15 amino acids. Germline loops: CDR1 SGHDT, CDR2 YYEEEE. CDR3 sequence: CASSLETGATYEQYF. CDR3 bases: TGTGCCAGCAGCTTGGAGACAGGGGCAACCTACGAGCAGTACTTC.